What follows is one T cell receptor (beta chain) and its context. This sample was taken from a study of early stage breast cancer tumors. Generated by immunoSEQ multiplex PCR, the TCRdb table keeps only in-frame clones and is missing some. The repertoire has just over 70,000 clones, 70% to 85% of them found once; the top ten carry about 3.6%. Germline V gene sequence: CDR1 SEHNR, CDR2 FQNEAQ (reference sequence). This CDR3 has 17 residues. V shed 7 bases and J shed 9 bases, with 28 bases lying between them. The TCR originated in a person between 60 and 70 years old with breast cancer. This rearrangement joins TRBV7-9 to TRBJ2-4; D might be TRBD2 (6 bases). Sequencing was done on a sample of blood. For the CDR3, the DNA is TGTGCCAGCACCCCCAGAGGCGGGGCGGACCCAAGGGGCATTCAGTACTTC. It codes for CASTPRGGADPRGIQYF.